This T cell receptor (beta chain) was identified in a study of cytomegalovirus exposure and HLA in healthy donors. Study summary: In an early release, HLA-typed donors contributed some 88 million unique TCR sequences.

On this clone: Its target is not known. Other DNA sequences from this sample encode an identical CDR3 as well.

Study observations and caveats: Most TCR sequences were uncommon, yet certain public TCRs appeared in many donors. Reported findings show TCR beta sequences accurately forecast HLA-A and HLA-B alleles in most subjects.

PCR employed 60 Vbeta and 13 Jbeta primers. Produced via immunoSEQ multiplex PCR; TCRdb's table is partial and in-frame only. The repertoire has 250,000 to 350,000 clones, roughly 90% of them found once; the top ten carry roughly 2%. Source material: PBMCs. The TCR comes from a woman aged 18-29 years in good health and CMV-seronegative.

CDR3 residues: CASSETGTGTEAFF. The CDR3 coding sequence is TGTGCCAGCAGCGAAACAGGAACCGGTACTGAAGCTTTCTTT. This sequence joins TRBV9 and TRBJ1-1, with D perhaps matching TRBD1 (5 bases). Per the germline V gene, CDR1 is SGDLS and CDR2 is YYNGEE. The CDR3 has 14 amino acids. Trimming shortened V by 3 bases and J by 5 bases, and 14 bases separated the two germline ends.